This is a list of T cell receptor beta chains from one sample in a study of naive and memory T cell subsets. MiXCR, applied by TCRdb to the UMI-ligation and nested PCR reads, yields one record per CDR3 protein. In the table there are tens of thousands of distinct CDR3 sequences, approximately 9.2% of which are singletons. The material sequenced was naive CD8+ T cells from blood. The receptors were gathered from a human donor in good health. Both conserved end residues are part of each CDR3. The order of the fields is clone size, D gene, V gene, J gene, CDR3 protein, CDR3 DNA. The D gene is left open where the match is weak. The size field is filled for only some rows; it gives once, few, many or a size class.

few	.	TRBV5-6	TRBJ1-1	CASSFEDFYTEAFF	TGTGCCAGCAGCTTCGAGGACTTCTACACTGAAGCTTTCTTT
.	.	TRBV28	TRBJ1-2	CASREGQGKNYGYTF	TGTGCCAGCAGAGAGGGGCAGGGGAAGAACTATGGCTACACCTTC
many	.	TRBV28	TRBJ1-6	CATGVVNSPLHF	TGTGCCACGGGAGTCGTAAATTCACCCCTCCACTTT
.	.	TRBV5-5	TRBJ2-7	CASSLGDGSYEQYF	TGTGCCAGCAGCTTGGGAGACGGCTCCTACGAGCAGTACTTC
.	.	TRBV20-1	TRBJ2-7	CSARVRGYEQYF	TGCAGTGCTAGAGTTCGCGGCTACGAGCAGTACTTC
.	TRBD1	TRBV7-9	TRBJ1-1	CASSWGTGGAGTEAFF	TGTGCCAGCAGCTGGGGGACAGGGGGCGCGGGCACTGAAGCTTTCTTT
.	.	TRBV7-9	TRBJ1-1	CASSLGGTGVGTEAFF	TGTGCCAGCAGCTTAGGAGGGACCGGTGTGGGCACTGAAGCTTTCTTT
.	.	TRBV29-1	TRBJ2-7	CSVRPGLYEQYF	TGCAGCGTTCGCCCCGGTCTGTACGAGCAGTACTTC
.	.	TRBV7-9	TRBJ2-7	CASSPSGAPYEQYF	TGTGCCAGCAGCCCGTCGGGAGCTCCCTACGAGCAGTACTTC
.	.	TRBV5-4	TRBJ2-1	CASSLSSLGYNEQFF	TGTGCCAGCAGCTTATCGTCCCTAGGTTACAATGAGCAGTTCTTC
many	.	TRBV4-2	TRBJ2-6	CASSPRTSGANVLTF	TGTGCCAGCAGCCCCCGGACCTCTGGGGCCAACGTCCTGACTTTC
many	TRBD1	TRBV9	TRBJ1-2	CASRQGEQGYTF	TGTGCCAGCCGACAGGGGGAGCAAGGCTACACCTTC
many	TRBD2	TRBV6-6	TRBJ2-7	CASSYSLAVDYEQYF	TGTGCCAGCAGTTACTCACTAGCGGTCGACTACGAGCAGTACTTC
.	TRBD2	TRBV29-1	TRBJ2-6	CSVEWPSGLRGPGANVLTF	TGCAGCGTTGAATGGCCTAGCGGACTTCGCGGTCCTGGGGCCAACGTCCTGACTTTC
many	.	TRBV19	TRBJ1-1	CASRSWTELPNTEAFF	TGTGCCAGTAGATCATGGACAGAGCTACCGAACACTGAAGCTTTCTTT
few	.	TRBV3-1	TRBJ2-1	CASSPTSPAASYNEQFF	TGTGCCAGCAGCCCCACCTCCCCAGCGGCCTCCTACAATGAGCAGTTCTTC
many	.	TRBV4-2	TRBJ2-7	CASSQGLAYEQYF	TGTGCCAGCAGCCAAGGGCTAGCCTACGAGCAGTACTTC
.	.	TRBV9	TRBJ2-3	CASSGHNTDTQYF	TGTGCCAGTTCGGGCCACAACACAGATACGCAGTATTTT
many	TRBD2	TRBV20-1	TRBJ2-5	CSAPGTSGEETQYF	TGCAGTGCACCCGGGACTAGCGGGGAAGAGACCCAGTACTTC
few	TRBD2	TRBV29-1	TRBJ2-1	CSVEETSGSLAYNEQFF	TGCAGCGTTGAAGAGACTAGCGGGAGTTTGGCCTACAATGAGCAGTTCTTC
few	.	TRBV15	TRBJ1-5	CATSSNQGQPQHF	TGTGCCACCAGCTCCAATCAGGGTCAGCCCCAGCATTTT
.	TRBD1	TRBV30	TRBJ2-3	CAWRAPGGSTDTQYF	TGTGCCTGGAGGGCTCCAGGGGGTTCGACAGATACGCAGTATTTT
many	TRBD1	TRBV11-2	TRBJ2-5	CASTLTGFPETQYF	TGTGCCAGCACCTTGACAGGGTTTCCGGAGACCCAGTACTTC
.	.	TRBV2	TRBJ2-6	CASSSDTTVSGANVLTF	TGTGCCAGCAGCTCGGACACCACTGTCTCTGGGGCCAACGTCCTGACTTTC
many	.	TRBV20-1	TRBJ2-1	CSARDVVRNEQFF	TGCAGTGCTAGAGATGTCGTGCGCAATGAGCAGTTCTTC
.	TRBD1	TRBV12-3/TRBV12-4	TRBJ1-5	CASRRQGANQPQHF	TGTGCCAGCAGGCGACAGGGGGCTAATCAGCCCCAGCATTTT
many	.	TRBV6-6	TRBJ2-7	CASSGGAGRDHAYEQYF	TGTGCCAGCAGTGGCGGTGCCGGCCGGGACCACGCCTACGAGCAGTACTTC
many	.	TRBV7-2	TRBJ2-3	CASSPYYVNSGTDTQYF	TGTGCCAGCAGCCCCTATTATGTCAACAGCGGCACAGATACGCAGTATTTT
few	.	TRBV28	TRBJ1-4	CASSFSSTDSLSNEKLFF	TGTGCCAGCAGTTTCTCATCCACCGACAGTCTTAGTAATGAAAAACTGTTTTTT
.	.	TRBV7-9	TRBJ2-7	CASSPERPRGVYEQYF	TGTGCCAGCAGCCCCGAGAGGCCCCGAGGCGTCTACGAGCAGTACTTC
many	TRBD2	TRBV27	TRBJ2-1	CASSLSSLAVYNEQFF	TGTGCCAGCAGTTTATCGTCGCTAGCGGTTTACAATGAGCAGTTCTTC